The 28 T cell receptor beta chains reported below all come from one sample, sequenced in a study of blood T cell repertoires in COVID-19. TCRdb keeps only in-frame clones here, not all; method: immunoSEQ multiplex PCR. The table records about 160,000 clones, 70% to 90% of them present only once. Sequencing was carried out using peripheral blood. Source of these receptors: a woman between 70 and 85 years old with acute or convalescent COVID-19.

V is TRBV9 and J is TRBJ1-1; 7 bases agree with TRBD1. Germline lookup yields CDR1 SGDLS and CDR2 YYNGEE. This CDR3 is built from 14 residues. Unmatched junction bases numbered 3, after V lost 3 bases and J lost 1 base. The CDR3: CASSEGAANTEAFF. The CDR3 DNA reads TGTGCCAGCAGCGAGGGGGCGGCGAACACTGAAGCTTTCTTT.

The CDR3 reads CASSFRTVTATNEKLFF. The CDR3 DNA sequence: TGTGCCAGCAGTTTCAGGACAGTGACGGCAACTAATGAAAAACTGTTTTTT. The chain employs TRBV27 and TRBJ1-4; D possibly corresponds to TRBD1 (6 bases). The length of the CDR3 is 17 residues. Between the trimmed V and J ends, which lost 3 bases and 0 bases, there was a span of 14 bases. Per germline, CDR1 MNHEY and CDR2 SMNVEV (reference sequence).

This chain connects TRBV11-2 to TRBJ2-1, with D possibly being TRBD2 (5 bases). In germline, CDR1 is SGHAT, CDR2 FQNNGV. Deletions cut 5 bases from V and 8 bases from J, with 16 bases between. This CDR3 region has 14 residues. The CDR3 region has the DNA TGTGCCAGCAGCCCGGACTCTAGCAACCATGAGCAGTTCTTC. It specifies CASSPDSSNHEQFF.

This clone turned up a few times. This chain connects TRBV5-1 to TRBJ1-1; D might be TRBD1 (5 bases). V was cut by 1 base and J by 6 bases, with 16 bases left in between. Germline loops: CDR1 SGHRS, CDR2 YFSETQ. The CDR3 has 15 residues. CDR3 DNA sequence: TGCGCCAGCAGCTTGATTACAGGAATCGCTCCTGAAGCTTTCTTT. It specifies CASSLITGIAPEAFF.

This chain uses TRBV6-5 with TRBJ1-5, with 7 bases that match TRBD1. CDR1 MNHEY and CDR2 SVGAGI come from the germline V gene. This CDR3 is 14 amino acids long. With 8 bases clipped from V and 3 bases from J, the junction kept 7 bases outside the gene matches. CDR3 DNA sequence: TGTGCCAGCTCGGGGACAGCTAACAATCAGCCCCAGCATTTT. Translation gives CASSGTANNQPQHF.

The CDR3 region is CASSLASGGARNEQFF. The DNA for the CDR3 is TGTGCCAGCAGCTTAGCTAGCGGGGGGGCGAGGAATGAGCAGTTCTTC. The chain joins TRBV7-2 to TRBJ2-1; TRBD2 aligns across 11 bases. Per the germline V gene, CDR1 is SGHTA and CDR2 is FQGNSA. CDR3 length: 16 residues. The trim removed 0 bases at V and 7 bases at J, leaving 5 bases unmatched. The full variable domain, with the rest looked up from reference TRBV7-2 and TRBJ2-1, is GAGVSQSPSNKVTEKGKDVELRCDPISGHTALYWYRQSLGQGLEFLIYFQGNSAPDKSGLPSDRFSAERTGGSVSTLTIQRTQQEDSAVYLCASSLASGGARNEQFFGPGTRLTVL.

CDR3 sequence reads: CASSIWVTGAGNSPLHF. CDR3 nucleotides: TGTGCCAGTAGTATATGGGTGACAGGGGCCGGGAATTCACCCCTCCACTTT. This chain uses TRBV19 with TRBJ1-6, with TRBD1 matching 8 bases. J lost 7 bases, V lost 2 bases, and 10 bases had no gene match. This CDR3 contains 17 residues. Germline loops: CDR1 LNHDA, CDR2 SQIVND (reference sequence).

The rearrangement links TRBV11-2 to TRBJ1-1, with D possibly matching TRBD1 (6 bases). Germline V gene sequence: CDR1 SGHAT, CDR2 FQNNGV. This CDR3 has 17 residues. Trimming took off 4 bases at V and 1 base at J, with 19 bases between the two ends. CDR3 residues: CASSSTPRGWRNTEAFF. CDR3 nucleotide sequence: TGTGCCAGCAGCTCGACCCCGAGGGGGTGGCGGAACACTGAAGCTTTCTTT.

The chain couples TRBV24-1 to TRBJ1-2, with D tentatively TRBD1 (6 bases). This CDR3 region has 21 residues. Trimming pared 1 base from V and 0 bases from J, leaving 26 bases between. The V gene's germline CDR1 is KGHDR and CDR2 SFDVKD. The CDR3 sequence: CATSDFGDTGQKTITNYGYTF. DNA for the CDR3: TGTGCCACCAGTGATTTCGGGGATACAGGGCAAAAAACTATAACTAACTATGGCTACACCTTC.

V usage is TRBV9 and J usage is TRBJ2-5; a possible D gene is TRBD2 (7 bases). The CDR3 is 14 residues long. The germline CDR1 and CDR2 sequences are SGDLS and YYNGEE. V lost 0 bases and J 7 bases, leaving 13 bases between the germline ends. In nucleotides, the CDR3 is TGTGCCAGCAGCGTAGGTCCAGGGGAGGGGACCCAGTACTTC. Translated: CASSVGPGEGTQYF.

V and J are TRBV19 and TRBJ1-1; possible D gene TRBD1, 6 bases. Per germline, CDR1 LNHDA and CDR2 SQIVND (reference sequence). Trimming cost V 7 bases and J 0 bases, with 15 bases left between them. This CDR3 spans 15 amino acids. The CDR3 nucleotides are TGTGCCAGTATCCGCCTATCAGGGGTGAACACTGAAGCTTTCTTT. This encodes CASIRLSGVNTEAFF.

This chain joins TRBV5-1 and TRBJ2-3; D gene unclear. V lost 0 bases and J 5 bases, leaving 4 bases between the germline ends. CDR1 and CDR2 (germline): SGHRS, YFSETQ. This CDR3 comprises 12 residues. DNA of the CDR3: TGCGCCAGCAGCTTGGCACTAGATACGCAGTATTTT. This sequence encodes CASSLALDTQYF.

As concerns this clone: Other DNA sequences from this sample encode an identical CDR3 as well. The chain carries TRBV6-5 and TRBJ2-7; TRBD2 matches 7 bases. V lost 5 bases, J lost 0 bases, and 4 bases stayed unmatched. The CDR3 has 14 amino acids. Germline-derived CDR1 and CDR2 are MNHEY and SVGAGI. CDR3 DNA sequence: TGTGCCAGCAGTCGGACGGGGGGCTCCTACGAGCAGTACTTC. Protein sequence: CASSRTGGSYEQYF.

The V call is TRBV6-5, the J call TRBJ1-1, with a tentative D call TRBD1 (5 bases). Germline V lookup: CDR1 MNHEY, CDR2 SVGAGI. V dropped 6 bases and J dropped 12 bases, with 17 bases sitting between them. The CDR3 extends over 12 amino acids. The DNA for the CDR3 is TGTGCCAGCAGCTCAGCGGGGGAGGGGACTTTCTTT. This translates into CASSSAGEGTFF.

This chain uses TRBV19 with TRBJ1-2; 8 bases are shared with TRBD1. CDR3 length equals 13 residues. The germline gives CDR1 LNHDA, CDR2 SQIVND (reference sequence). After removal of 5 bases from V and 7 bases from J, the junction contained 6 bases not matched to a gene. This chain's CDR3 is CASSPETGAGYTF. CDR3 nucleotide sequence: TGTGCCAGTAGTCCAGAGACAGGGGCTGGCTACACCTTC.

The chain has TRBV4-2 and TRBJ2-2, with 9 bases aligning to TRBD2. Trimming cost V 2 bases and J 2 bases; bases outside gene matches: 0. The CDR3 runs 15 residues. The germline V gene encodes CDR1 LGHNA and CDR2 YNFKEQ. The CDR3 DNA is TGTGCCAGCAGCCAACTAGCGGGAAACACCGGGGAGCTGTTTTTT. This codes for CASSQLAGNTGELFF.

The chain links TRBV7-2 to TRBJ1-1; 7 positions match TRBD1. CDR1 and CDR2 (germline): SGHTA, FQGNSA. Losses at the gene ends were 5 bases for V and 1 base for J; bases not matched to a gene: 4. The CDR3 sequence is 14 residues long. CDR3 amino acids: CASSIRQGNTEAFF. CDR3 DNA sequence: TGTGCCAGCAGCATAAGACAGGGGAACACTGAAGCTTTCTTT.

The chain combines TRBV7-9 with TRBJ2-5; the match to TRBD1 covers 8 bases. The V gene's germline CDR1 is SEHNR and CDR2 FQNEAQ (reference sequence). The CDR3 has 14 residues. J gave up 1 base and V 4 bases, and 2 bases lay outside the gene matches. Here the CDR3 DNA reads TGTGCCAGCAGCTCCGGACAGGGCCAAGAGACCCAGTACTTC. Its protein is CASSSGQGQETQYF.

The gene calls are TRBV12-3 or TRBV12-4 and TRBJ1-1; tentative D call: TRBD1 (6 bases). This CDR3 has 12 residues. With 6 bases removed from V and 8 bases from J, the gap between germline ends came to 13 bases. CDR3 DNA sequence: TGTGCCAGCAGGGTGACAGGCCTAGAAGCTTTCTTT. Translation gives CASRVTGLEAFF.

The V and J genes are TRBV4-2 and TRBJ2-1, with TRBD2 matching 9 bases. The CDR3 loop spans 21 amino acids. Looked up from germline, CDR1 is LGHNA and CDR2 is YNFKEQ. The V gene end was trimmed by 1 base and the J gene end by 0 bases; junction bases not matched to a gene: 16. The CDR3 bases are TGTGCCAGCAGCCAAGTTCCTCTAGGGACTAGCCTTCAAAGCTCCTACAATGAGCAGTTCTTC. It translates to CASSQVPLGTSLQSSYNEQFF.

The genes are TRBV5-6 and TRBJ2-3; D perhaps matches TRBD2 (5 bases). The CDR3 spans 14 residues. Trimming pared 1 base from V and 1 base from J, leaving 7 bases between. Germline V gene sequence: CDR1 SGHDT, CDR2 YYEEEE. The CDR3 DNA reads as TGTGCCAGCAGCTTGTTCGGGGGCACAGATACGCAGTATTTT. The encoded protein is CASSLFGGTDTQYF.

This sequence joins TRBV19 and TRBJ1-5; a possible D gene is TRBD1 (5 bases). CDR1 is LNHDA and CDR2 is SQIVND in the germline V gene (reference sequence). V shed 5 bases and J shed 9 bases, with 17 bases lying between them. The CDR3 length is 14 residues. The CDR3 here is CASSGRAQGAPQHF. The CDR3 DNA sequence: TGTGCCAGTAGTGGCCGGGCCCAAGGGGCGCCCCAGCATTTT. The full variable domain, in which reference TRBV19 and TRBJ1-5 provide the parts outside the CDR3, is DGGITQSPKYLFRKEGQNVTLSCEQNLNHDAMYWYRQDPGQGLRLIYYSQIVNDFQKGDIAEGYSVSREKKESFPLTVTSAQKNPTAFYLCASSGRAQGAPQHFGDGTRLSIL.

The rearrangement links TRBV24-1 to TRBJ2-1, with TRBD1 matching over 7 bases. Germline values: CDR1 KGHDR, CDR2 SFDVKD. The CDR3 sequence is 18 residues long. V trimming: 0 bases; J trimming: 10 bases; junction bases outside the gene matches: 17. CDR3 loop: CATSDLSPTGRQMGEQFF. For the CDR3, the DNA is TGTGCCACCAGTGATTTGTCCCCGACAGGGCGACAGATGGGGGAGCAGTTCTTC.

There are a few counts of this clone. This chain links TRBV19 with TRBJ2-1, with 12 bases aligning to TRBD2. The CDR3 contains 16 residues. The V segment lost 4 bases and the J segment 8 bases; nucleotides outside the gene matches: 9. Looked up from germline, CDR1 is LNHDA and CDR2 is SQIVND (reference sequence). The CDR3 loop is CASSRASGLAGYEQFF. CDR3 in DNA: TGTGCCAGTAGTAGGGCCTCGGGACTAGCGGGCTATGAGCAGTTCTTC.

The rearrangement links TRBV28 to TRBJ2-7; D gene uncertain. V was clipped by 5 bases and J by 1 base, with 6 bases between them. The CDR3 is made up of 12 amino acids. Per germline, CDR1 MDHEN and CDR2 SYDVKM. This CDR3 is CASSVLSYEQYF. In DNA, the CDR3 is TGTGCCAGCAGTGTACTTTCCTACGAGCAGTACTTC.

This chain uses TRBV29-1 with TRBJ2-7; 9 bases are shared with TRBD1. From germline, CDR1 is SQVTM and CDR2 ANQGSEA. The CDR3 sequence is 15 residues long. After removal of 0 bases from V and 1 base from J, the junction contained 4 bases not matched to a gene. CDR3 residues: CSVEDHGTGSYEQYF. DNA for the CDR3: TGCAGCGTTGAAGATCATGGGACAGGGTCCTACGAGCAGTACTTC.

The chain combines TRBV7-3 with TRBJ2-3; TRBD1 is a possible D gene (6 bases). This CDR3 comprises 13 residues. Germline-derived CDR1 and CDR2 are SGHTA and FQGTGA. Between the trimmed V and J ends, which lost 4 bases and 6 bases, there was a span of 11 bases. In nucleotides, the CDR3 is TGTGCCAGCAGCTATCTAACAGGGGATACGCAGTATTTT. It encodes CASSYLTGDTQYF. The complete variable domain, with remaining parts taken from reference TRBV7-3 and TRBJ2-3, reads GAGVSQTPSNKVTEKGKYVELRCDPISGHTALYWYRQSLGQGPEFLIYFQGTGAADDSGLPNDRFFAVRPEGSVSTLKIQRTERGDSAVYLCASSYLTGDTQYFGPGTRLTVL.

The DNA for the CDR3 is TGTGCCAGCAGCTCCGGGACAGGACCCTGGGGGACTGAAGCTTTCTTT. Translating gives CASSSGTGPWGTEAFF. J is TRBJ1-1 and V is TRBV5-4; 8 nucleotides align to TRBD1. V lost 3 bases and J lost 5; bases outside the gene matches: 12. Germline loops: CDR1 SGHNT, CDR2 YYREEE (reference sequence). This CDR3 is built from 16 residues.